This TCR beta chain was sequenced for a study of cytomegalovirus exposure and HLA in healthy donors. Overall study: A preliminary data release comprised about 85 million unique TCRs obtained from HLA-typed donors.

The PCR used 60 Vbeta and 13 Jbeta primers. Under the authors' procedure: Among the unique TCR beta chains that a later analysis counted, about 79 million in all, 10 million to 13 million were shared. Some clones are missing from TCRdb's copy, which holds only in-frame ones; the method was immunoSEQ multiplex PCR. V and J calls and clone size are copied from that table; D and trimming were computed from the DNA. This sample carries about 200,000 clones, with more than 0.95% going to the ten biggest clones. Trimming took 5 bases from V and 7 from J; bases not matched to a gene: 5. The CDR3 has 14 amino acids. Germline V lookup: CDR1 SGDLS, CDR2 YYNGEE.

This clonotype was sampled from a girl aged 2-10 years in good health and CMV-seropositive. Material for sequencing was PBMCs. The gene calls are TRBV9 and TRBJ2-1, with TRBD2 identical over 11 bases. The CDR3 region is CASRTSGKRNEQFF. The CDR3 nucleotides read TGTGCCAGCAGGACTAGCGGGAAGAGGAATGAGCAGTTCTTC.